Listed below are T cell receptor beta chains from one sample, sequenced in a study of blood T cell repertoires in COVID-19. Data came from immunoSEQ multiplex PCR; TCRdb stores just in-frame clones and leaves some out. The table includes 250,000 to 400,000 clones, over 75% detected once. The source material was peripheral blood. The receptors were gathered from a man aged 50 to 60 with active or convalescent COVID-19. Both conserved end residues are part of each CDR3. A D gene is named only where the DNA matches it firmly. Only part of the rows carry a size: once, few, many, or a class if the clone is expanded.

.,TRBV5-1,14,TRBJ2-7,.,CASSLSQGYYEQYF,TGCGCCAGCAGCTTGAGTCAGGGATACTACGAGCAGTACTTC
.,TRBV7-3,15,TRBJ2-2,.,CASSLTGGGTGELFF,TGTGCCAGCAGCTTAACGGGAGGAGGGACCGGGGAGCTGTTTTTT
.,TRBV4-2,13,TRBJ2-7,.,CASKPGLIYEQYF,TGTGCCAGCAAGCCAGGCCTAATCTACGAGCAGTACTTC
TRBD1,TRBV4-3,17,TRBJ1-5,.,CASSQDATGGGNQPQHF,TGCGCCAGCAGCCAAGATGCGACAGGGGGAGGGAATCAGCCCCAGCATTTT
TRBD1,TRBV11-2,14,TRBJ1-5,.,CASSLQGGFQPQHF,TGTGCCAGCAGCTTACAAGGGGGCTTTCAGCCCCAGCATTTT
.,TRBV6-4,15,TRBJ1-6,.,CASSDIGSGNSPLHF,TGTGCCAGCAGTGACATAGGCTCCGGGAATTCACCCCTCCACTTT
.,TRBV19,13,TRBJ1-1,.,CASSTPLSTEAFF,TGTGCCAGTAGTACGCCCCTCAGTACTGAAGCTTTCTTT
.,TRBV18,15,TRBJ2-1,.,CASSPLSGAYNEQFF,TGTGCCAGCTCACCCCTGTCAGGGGCCTACAATGAGCAGTTCTTC
.,TRBV3-1/TRBV3-2,14,TRBJ2-7,.,CASSQLLAPSEQYF,TGTGCCAGCAGCCAACTCCTAGCCCCAAGCGAGCAGTACTTC
TRBD1,TRBV5-5,16,TRBJ2-2,.,CASSLSLQGAIGELFF,TGTGCCAGCAGCTTGAGTCTCCAGGGGGCCATCGGGGAGCTGTTTTTT
TRBD1,TRBV3-1/TRBV3-2,13,TRBJ2-7,.,CASSQEQGGEQYF,TGTGCCAGCAGCCAAGAACAGGGGGGCGAGCAGTACTTC
TRBD1,TRBV13,13,TRBJ1-5,.,CASSSDRNQPQHF,TGTGCCAGCAGCTCGGACAGGAATCAGCCCCAGCATTTT
TRBD1,TRBV19,14,TRBJ2-2,.,CASSETGATGELFF,TGTGCCAGTAGCGAGACAGGGGCCACCGGGGAGCTGTTTTTT
TRBD1,TRBV4-1,15,TRBJ1-1,.,CASSVERDRDTEAFF,TGCGCCAGCAGCGTAGAACGGGACAGAGACACTGAAGCTTTCTTT
.,TRBV5-4,15,TRBJ1-3,.,CASSLDSNSGNTIYF,TGTGCCAGCAGCTTGGACAGTAACTCTGGAAACACCATATATTTT
.,TRBV6-1,15,TRBJ1-2,.,CASSDVLVGNYGYTF,TGTGCCAGCAGTGATGTCCTGGTGGGCAACTATGGCTACACCTTC
.,TRBV9,11,TRBJ1-1,.,CASGQNTEAFF,TGTGCCAGCGGACAGAACACTGAAGCTTTCTTT
TRBD1,TRBV5-1,15,TRBJ2-5,.,CASSTGDSNQETQYF,TGCGCCAGCAGCACTGGGGACAGCAACCAAGAGACCCAGTACTTC
.,TRBV5-1,15,TRBJ1-4,.,CASSAPGGPGKKLFF,TGCGCCAGCAGCGCTCCGGGAGGCCCGGGGAAAAAACTGTTTTTT
.,TRBV7-6,14,TRBJ1-6,.,CASSLGGGNSPLHF,TGTGCCAGCAGCTTAGGGGGCGGTAATTCACCCCTCCACTTT
TRBD1,TRBV2,13,TRBJ1-4,.,CASMRTGNEKLFF,TGTGCCAGCATGAGGACAGGGAACGAAAAACTGTTTTTT
.,TRBV29-1,13,TRBJ2-1,.,CSVEDPRIDEQFF,TGCAGCGTTGAAGATCCTAGAATTGATGAGCAGTTCTTC
TRBD1,TRBV27,16,TRBJ2-7,.,CASSPLGQGNSYEQYF,TGTGCCAGCAGTCCCCTGGGACAGGGTAACTCCTACGAGCAGTACTTC
TRBD1,TRBV28,16,TRBJ1-5,once,CASRPTTGGRNQPQHF,TGTGCCAGCAGACCCACGACAGGGGGACGCAATCAGCCCCAGCATTTT
.,TRBV15,15,TRBJ1-4,once,CATSRRTATNEKLFF,TGTGCCACCAGCAGACGGACAGCGACTAATGAAAAACTGTTTTTT
TRBD2,TRBV5-1,16,TRBJ2-3,.,CASSPGISGNTDTQYF,TGCGCCAGCAGCCCCGGAATTAGCGGGAACACAGATACGCAGTATTTT
TRBD1,TRBV6-5,16,TRBJ2-7,.,CASSYPRGQGAYEQYF,TGTGCCAGCAGTTATCCCCGGGGACAGGGAGCCTACGAGCAGTACTTC
.,TRBV20-1,15,TRBJ2-3,.,CSASGGGGLADTQYF,TGCAGTGCTAGTGGAGGGGGCGGGCTTGCAGATACGCAGTATTTT
.,TRBV7-8,13,TRBJ2-5,.,CASTTREQETQYF,TGTGCCAGTACTACCCGGGAACAAGAGACCCAGTACTTC
.,TRBV15,15,TRBJ2-2,.,CATSRDRAGSRELFF,TGTGCCACCAGCAGAGATAGGGCAGGGTCCAGGGAGCTGTTTTTT
TRBD2,TRBV30,16,TRBJ2-5,few,CAWSTGLAGRGETQYF,TGTGCCTGGAGCACGGGACTAGCGGGGAGAGGGGAGACCCAGTACTTC
TRBD2,TRBV19,14,TRBJ2-5,.,CASQRGADRETQYF,TGTGCCAGTCAGCGGGGGGCTGATCGGGAGACCCAGTACTTC
.,TRBV4-1,14,TRBJ2-7,.,CASSPLDTSYEQYF,TGCGCCAGCAGCCCCCTGGACACCTCCTACGAGCAGTACTTC
.,TRBV9,14,TRBJ2-7,.,CASSVDLDGGEQYF,TGTGCCAGCAGCGTAGACCTCGACGGGGGCGAGCAGTACTTC
.,TRBV10-1,13,TRBJ1-1,.,CASSESGATEAFF,TGCGCCAGCAGTGAGTCTGGGGCGACTGAAGCTTTCTTT
.,TRBV6-5,13,TRBJ1-1,.,CASSYRGGTEAFF,TGTGCCAGCAGTTATCGAGGCGGAACTGAAGCTTTCTTT
TRBD1,TRBV6-5,15,TRBJ2-7,few,CASSYSGTGPYEQYF,TGTGCCAGCAGTTATTCCGGGACAGGGCCCTACGAGCAGTACTTC
.,TRBV5-4,13,TRBJ2-5,.,CASSLQGEETQYF,TGTGCCAGCAGTTTACAGGGAGAAGAGACCCAGTACTTC
TRBD2,TRBV6-2/TRBV6-3,15,TRBJ2-5,.,CASSSPLAAQETQYF,TGTGCCAGCAGCTCCCCTCTAGCGGCTCAAGAGACCCAGTACTTC
.,TRBV3-1/TRBV3-2,15,TRBJ2-1,.,CASSRRTLGSGEQFF,TGTGCCAGCAGCCGCAGGACCCTAGGTAGCGGTGAGCAGTTCTTC
.,TRBV7-8,14,TRBJ2-5,.,CASSSAARGETQYF,TGTGCCAGCAGCTCCGCAGCAAGAGGAGAGACCCAGTACTTC
TRBD2,TRBV19,16,TRBJ2-1,.,CASSIGSTSGSDRQFF,TGTGCCAGTAGTATAGGGTCTACTAGCGGGAGTGATCGGCAGTTCTTC
TRBD1,TRBV30,15,TRBJ1-1,few,CAWKGLGTGVTEAFF,TGTGCCTGGAAAGGCTTAGGGACAGGGGTTACTGAAGCTTTCTTT
.,TRBV7-2,17,TRBJ2-7,.,CASSFGAGGSGRSEQYF,TGTGCCAGCAGCTTTGGGGCCGGTGGGTCAGGCAGGTCCGAGCAGTACTTC
.,TRBV5-8,14,TRBJ1-5,.,CASSPVQDNQPQHF,TGTGCCAGCAGCCCAGTGCAGGACAATCAGCCCCAGCATTTT
TRBD1,TRBV12-3/TRBV12-4,13,TRBJ1-1,.,CASTRTGDTEAFF,TGTGCCAGCACCCGGACAGGAGACACTGAAGCTTTCTTT
.,TRBV5-1,13,TRBJ1-2,.,CASSLVGIYGYTF,TGCGCCAGCAGCTTAGTGGGCATCTATGGCTACACCTTC
.,TRBV19,14,TRBJ2-2,.,CASSIGQSTGELFF,TGTGCCAGTAGTATAGGACAGTCCACCGGGGAGCTGTTTTTT
TRBD1,TRBV3-1/TRBV3-2,15,TRBJ1-5,.,CASSPTGGGNQPQHF,TGTGCCAGCAGCCCGACAGGGGGTGGCAATCAGCCCCAGCATTTT
TRBD1,TRBV19,14,TRBJ1-4,once,CASSRDRWNEKLFF,TGTGCCAGTAGTCGGGACAGATGGAATGAAAAACTGTTTTTT
.,TRBV7-2,13,TRBJ2-5,.,CASSPNRDETQYF,TGTGCCAGCAGCCCGAACAGGGATGAGACCCAGTACTTC
.,TRBV15,14,TRBJ1-2,.,CATRRDKTQLGYTF,TGTGCCACCAGGAGAGATAAAACCCAACTTGGCTACACCTTC
.,TRBV23-1,13,TRBJ2-1,.,CARSPGERNEQFF,TGCGCCAGGTCCCCAGGGGAAAGAAATGAGCAGTTCTTC